These 21 T cell receptor beta chains share one sample of origin, sequenced in a study of identical twins (dated by TCRdb to 2016 to 2017). The method was 5' RACE. The run used an Illumina HiSeq 2000. TCRdb ran its own pipeline on the public reads, namely fastp trimming at Q25 and MiXCR clone calling, and kept in-frame beta chains. Entries that share a CDR3 protein sequence are merged under the most common genes and DNA. This sample gives 250,000 or so distinct CDR3 sequences in total; roughly 7% of them show up just once. In total, the top ten clones hold 3.5% to 4% of the sample. The data also belong to a second study, concerning yellow fever vaccine responses in identical twins.

Sequences were obtained from memory (CD45RO+) T cells sorted from blood. The cell subset or site label here, explained by the study, means: CD45RO+ enriched T cells. Receptors were obtained from a woman younger than 35 in good health.

The V and J genes are TRBV11-1 and TRBJ2-4; TRBD2 might be the D (6 bases). This CDR3 has 18 residues. Trimming pared 2 bases from V and 0 bases from J, leaving 17 bases between. Per the germline V gene, CDR1 is SGHAT and CDR2 is FQDESV (reference sequence). The CDR3 DNA follows: TGTGCCAGCAGCTTACTGGAGGGAACCAAAATAGCCAAAAACATTCAGTACTTC. It yields the protein CASSLLEGTKIAKNIQYF.

This clonotype was counted a few times. V gene TRBV5-1 combines with J gene TRBJ2-3; 10 bases are shared with TRBD2. Germline CDR1 reads SGHRS; CDR2 reads YFSETQ. The CDR3 sequence is 16 residues long. V was clipped by 1 base and J by 8 bases; unmatched bases: 10. CDR3 in amino acids: CASSLLTSGDSGTQYF. The CDR3 DNA follows: TGCGCCAGCAGCTTGCTAACTAGCGGGGATTCGGGTACGCAGTATTTT.

The chain is built from TRBV5-1 and TRBJ2-1; D call uncertain. The CDR3 has 13 amino acids. The germline gives CDR1 SGHRS, CDR2 YFSETQ. V shed 5 bases and J shed 6 bases, with 12 bases lying between them. The CDR3 spells CASSEWTLNEQFF. For the CDR3, the DNA is TGCGCCAGCAGTGAGTGGACCCTCAATGAGCAGTTCTTC.

This clonotype has only a few counts. The chain carries TRBV7-9 and TRBJ2-7; a possible D gene is TRBD1 (5 bases). Germline loops: CDR1 SEHNR, CDR2 FQNEAQ (reference sequence). Trimming pared 5 bases from V and 7 bases from J, leaving 9 bases between. The CDR3 has 11 residues. CDR3 DNA sequence: TGTGCCAGCAGCGAAGACAGTGAGCAGTACTTC. Its translation: CASSEDSEQYF.

This clonotype was observed a few times. The chain has TRBV5-1 and TRBJ2-5; D is undetermined. The CDR3 length is 12 residues. V was shortened by 4 bases and J by 5 bases, with 9 bases between the two germline ends. Germline V gives CDR1 SGHRS, CDR2 YFSETQ. This chain's CDR3 is CASSDVLETQYF. The CDR3 DNA reads as TGCGCCAGCAGCGACGTCTTGGAGACCCAGTACTTC.

The chain is built from TRBV6-5 and TRBJ2-3; no definite D call. This CDR3 has 15 amino acids. Trimming removed 4 bases from V and 6 bases from J, with 17 bases in between. Germline V gene data show CDR1 as MNHEY and CDR2 as SVGAGI. The CDR3 sequence is CASSSPSERRDTQYF. The CDR3 bases are TGTGCCAGCAGTTCCCCCTCGGAGCGAAGGGATACGCAGTATTTT.

The chain recombines TRBV2 with TRBJ2-5; 13 nucleotides match TRBD2. Trimming removed 7 bases from V and 3 bases from J; junction bases left unmatched: 2. Germline values: CDR1 SNHLY, CDR2 FYNNEI. The CDR3 is made up of 14 amino acids. The CDR3 DNA sequence: TGTGCCAGCAAGGGACTAGCGGGAAAAGAGACCCAGTACTTC. It translates to CASKGLAGKETQYF.

This clonotype has ten or more counts. CDR3 region: CSALLPRGAEAFF. CDR3 bases: TGCAGTGCTCTACTACCCAGGGGGGCTGAAGCTTTCTTT. The chain joins TRBV20-1 to TRBJ1-1, with 7 bases identical to TRBD1. With V trimmed by 5 bases and J by 6 bases, 9 bases remained unmatched. CDR3 length: 13 amino acids. Per the germline V gene, CDR1 is DFQATT and CDR2 is SNEGSKA (reference sequence).

The rearrangement joins TRBV5-1 to TRBJ2-6; D gene uncertain. Germline CDR1 and CDR2: SGHRS and YFSETQ. The CDR3 has 15 amino acids. Trimming stripped 0 bases from V and 3 bases from J, with 7 bases between. The CDR3 is CASSLVVGGANVLTF. The CDR3, as DNA: TGCGCCAGCAGCTTGGTGGTTGGTGGGGCCAACGTCCTGACTTTC.

The J gene is TRBJ2-5, the V gene TRBV7-9; 7 bases fit TRBD1. The CDR3 contains 15 residues. V lost 5 bases and J lost 1; bases outside the gene matches: 7. Germline CDR1 is SEHNR and CDR2 is FQNEAQ (reference sequence). The CDR3 is CASSPGQKIQETQYF. CDR3 sequence (DNA): TGTGCCAGCAGCCCGGGACAGAAGATCCAAGAGACCCAGTACTTC. Full variable domain (remainder filled in from reference TRBV7-9 and TRBJ2-5): DTGVSQNPRHKITKRGQNVTFRCDPISEHNRLYWYRQTLGQGPEFLTYFQNEAQLEKSRLLSDRFSAERPKGSFSTLEIQRTEQGDSAMYLCASSPGQKIQETQYFGPGTRLLVL.

The chain links TRBV7-8 to TRBJ2-1, with a possible D match to TRBD2 (6 bases). V was clipped by 2 bases and J by 2 bases, with 10 bases between them. CDR1 and CDR2 (germline): SGHVS, FQNEAQ. The CDR3 extends over 15 amino acids. The CDR3 here is CASSLRGDPYNEQFF. For the CDR3, the DNA is TGTGCCAGCAGCTTACGCGGGGACCCCTACAATGAGCAGTTCTTC.

This clonotype was seen ten or more times. The chain combines TRBV5-1 with TRBJ1-1, with D perhaps TRBD1 (6 bases). In germline, CDR1 is SGHRS, CDR2 YFSETQ. CDR3 size: 15 residues. V lost 4 bases to trimming and J lost 1 base, with 14 bases between them. The CDR3 is CASSMIQGPNTEAFF. The CDR3 nucleotides read TGCGCCAGCAGCATGATACAGGGCCCGAACACTGAAGCTTTCTTT.

This sequence joins TRBV24-1 and TRBJ2-4; D is possibly TRBD2 (5 bases). The CDR3 totals 14 residues. Germline loops: CDR1 KGHDR, CDR2 SFDVKD. V gave up 3 bases and J gave up 9 bases, with 14 bases separating them. CDR3 residues: CATSDGGHGGIQYF. CDR3 sequence (DNA): TGTGCCACCAGTGATGGCGGGCATGGAGGCATTCAGTACTTC.

V and J are TRBV6-6 and TRBJ1-2; no definite D call. The ends were cut back, 5 bases at V and 0 bases at J, with 1 base in the middle. The germline gives CDR1 MNHNY, CDR2 SVGAGI (reference sequence). This CDR3 region has 11 residues. The chain's CDR3 is CASSTNYGYTF. In nucleotides, the CDR3 is TGTGCCAGCAGTACTAACTATGGCTACACCTTC.

This sequence joins TRBV27 and TRBJ2-1; D is undetermined. Germline V lookup: CDR1 MNHEY, CDR2 SMNVEV (reference sequence). CDR3 length: 13 residues. Trimming shortened V by 5 bases and J by 8 bases, and 13 bases separated the two germline ends. The CDR3 DNA reads TGTGCCAGCAGTAATTCCCATATTTATGAGCAGTTCTTC. Encoded protein: CASSNSHIYEQFF.

This clonotype was seen ten or more times. This rearrangement joins TRBV7-9 to TRBJ2-3; 7 bases fit TRBD2. Trimming took 2 bases from V and 7 from J; bases not matched to a gene: 12. The CDR3 is 16 residues long. Germline V CDR1 and CDR2: SEHNR, FQNEAQ (reference sequence). CDR3: CASSLFVGGSRNTQYF. The CDR3 DNA is TGTGCCAGCAGCTTATTTGTCGGGGGGTCTAGGAATACGCAGTATTTT.

This clonotype was recorded a few times. The rearrangement uses TRBV5-1 and TRBJ1-2; D is uncertain. The CDR3 loop spans 13 amino acids. Germline CDR1 and CDR2: SGHRS and YFSETQ. V lost 0 bases to trimming and J lost 4 bases, with 7 bases between them. The CDR3: CASSLGQFYGYTF. The CDR3, as DNA: TGCGCCAGCAGCTTGGGGCAGTTCTATGGCTACACCTTC. Looking up the rest from reference TRBV5-1 and TRBJ1-2 gives the full variable domain: KAGVTQTPRYLIKTRGQQVTLSCSPISGHRSVSWYQQTPGQGLQFLFEYFSETQRNKGNFPGRFSGRQFSNSRSEMNVSTLELGDSALYLCASSLGQFYGYTFGSGTRLTVV.

This clonotype occurred a few times. This chain connects TRBV24-1 to TRBJ2-5, with D perhaps TRBD2 (6 bases). Trimming shortened V by 4 bases and J by 5 bases, and 19 bases separated the two germline ends. CDR1 is KGHDR and CDR2 is SFDVKD in the germline V gene. CDR3 length: 16 residues. The CDR3 DNA reads TGTGCCACCAGTGACATGGACGGGGGTAATGGTGAGACCCAGTACTTC. The encoded protein is CATSDMDGGNGETQYF.

This clonotype was recorded at least ten times. DNA for the CDR3: TGTGCCAGCAGCGTAGGCCCTGGGGGGACCTACGAGCAGTACTTC. Translated: CASSVGPGGTYEQYF. The chain recombines TRBV9 with TRBJ2-7; perhaps TRBD2 as D (6 bases). V was trimmed by 0 bases and J by 2 bases, leaving 12 bases between them. Germline values: CDR1 SGDLS, CDR2 YYNGEE. There are 15 residues in the CDR3.

This clonotype was seen ten or more times. V is TRBV4-2 and J is TRBJ2-3, with 11 bases matching TRBD2. Trimming at V came to 4 bases and at J to 3 bases, leaving 6 bases not matched to a gene. Germline V gene data show CDR1 as LGHNA and CDR2 as YNFKEQ. The CDR3 contains 16 residues. CDR3 protein: CASSRDLAGGTDTQYF. The CDR3 DNA reads TGTGCCAGCAGCCGCGACCTAGCGGGGGGAACAGATACGCAGTATTTT.

This clonotype was observed a handful of times. The chain joins TRBV18 to TRBJ1-1; TRBD1 matches 9 bases. CDR1 is KGHSH, CDR2 LQKENI, per germline. Trimming took 4 bases from V and 2 from J; bases not matched to a gene: 8. The CDR3 consists of 16 residues. CDR3 sequence reads: CASSQGTGNLNTEAFF. CDR3 in DNA: TGTGCCAGCTCACAGGGGACAGGGAATTTAAACACTGAAGCTTTCTTT.